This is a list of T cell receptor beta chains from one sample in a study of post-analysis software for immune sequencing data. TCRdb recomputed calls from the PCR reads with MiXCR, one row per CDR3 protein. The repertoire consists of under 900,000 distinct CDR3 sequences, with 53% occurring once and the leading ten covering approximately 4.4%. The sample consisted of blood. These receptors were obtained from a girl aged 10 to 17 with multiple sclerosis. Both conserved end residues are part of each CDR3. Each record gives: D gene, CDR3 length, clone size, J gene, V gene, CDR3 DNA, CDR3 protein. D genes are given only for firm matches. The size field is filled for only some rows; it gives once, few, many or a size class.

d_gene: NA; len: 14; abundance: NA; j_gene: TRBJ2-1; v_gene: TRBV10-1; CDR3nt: TGCGCCAGCAGTGGGGTAAGGGCCTACAATGAGCAGTTCTTC; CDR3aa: CASSGVRAYNEQFF
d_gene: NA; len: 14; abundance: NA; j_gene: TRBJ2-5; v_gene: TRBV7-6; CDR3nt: TGTGCCAGCAGCTTAGTCCGGACCCAAGAGACCCAGTACTTC; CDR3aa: CASSLVRTQETQYF
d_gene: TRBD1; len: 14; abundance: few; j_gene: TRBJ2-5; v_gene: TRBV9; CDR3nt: TGTGCCAGCAGCGTAGATCAGGGGGTAGAGACCCAGTACTTC; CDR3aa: CASSVDQGVETQYF
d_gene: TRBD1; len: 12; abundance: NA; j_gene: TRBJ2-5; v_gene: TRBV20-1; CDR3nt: TGCAGTGCTAACAGGGGGGAAGAGACCCAGTACTTC; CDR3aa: CSANRGEETQYF
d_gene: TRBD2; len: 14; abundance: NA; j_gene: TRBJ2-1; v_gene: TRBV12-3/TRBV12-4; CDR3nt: TGTGCCAGCAACGGCGGGGGGGCTGTAAATGAGCAGTTCTTC; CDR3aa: CASNGGGAVNEQFF
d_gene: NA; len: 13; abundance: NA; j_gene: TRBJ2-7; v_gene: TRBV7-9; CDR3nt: TGTGCCAGCAGCTTTGGGGGGGCTGGTGAGCAGTACTTC; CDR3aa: CASSFGGAGEQYF
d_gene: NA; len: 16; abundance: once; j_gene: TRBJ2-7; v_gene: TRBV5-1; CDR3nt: TGCGCCAGCAGCTTGATGCGGACAGGAGGGTCCTACGAGCAGTACTTC; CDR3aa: CASSLMRTGGSYEQYF
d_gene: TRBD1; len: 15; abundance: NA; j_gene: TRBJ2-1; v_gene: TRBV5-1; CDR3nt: TGCGCCAGCAGCTTGGCCAAACAGGGGCTCGGTGAGCAGTTCTTC; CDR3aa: CASSLAKQGLGEQFF
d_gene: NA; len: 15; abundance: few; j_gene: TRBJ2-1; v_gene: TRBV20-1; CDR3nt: TGCAGTGCGCCGGGGATAGCCCGAGCTAACAATGAGCAGTTCTTC; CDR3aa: CSAPGIARANNEQFF
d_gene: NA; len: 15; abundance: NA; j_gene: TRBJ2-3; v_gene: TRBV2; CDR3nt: TGTGCCAGCAGTCGGGGGGCTGTGCCGGCAGATACGCAGTATTTT; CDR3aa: CASSRGAVPADTQYF
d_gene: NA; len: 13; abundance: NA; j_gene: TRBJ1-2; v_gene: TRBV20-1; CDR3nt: TGCAGTGCTCCCCAGGACTTTAACTATGGCTACACCTTC; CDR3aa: CSAPQDFNYGYTF
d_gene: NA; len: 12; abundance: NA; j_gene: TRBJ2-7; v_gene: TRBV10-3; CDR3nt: TGTGCCATCAGTCTGGACCTTTACGAGCAGTACTTC; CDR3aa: CAISLDLYEQYF
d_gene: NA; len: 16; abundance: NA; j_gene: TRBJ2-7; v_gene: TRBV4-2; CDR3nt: TGTGCCAGCAGCCACCTCGGGACACCCAGAACCTACGAGCAGTACTTC; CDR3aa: CASSHLGTPRTYEQYF
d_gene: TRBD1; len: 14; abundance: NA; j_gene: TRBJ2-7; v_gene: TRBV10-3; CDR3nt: TGTGCCATCAGTGCCGTAGGGGGCAAATCCGAGCAGTACTTC; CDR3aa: CAISAVGGKSEQYF
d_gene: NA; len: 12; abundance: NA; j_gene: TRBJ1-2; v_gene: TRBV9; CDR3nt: TGTGCCAGCAGCGCGGCGGGATATGGCTACACCTTC; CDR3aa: CASSAAGYGYTF
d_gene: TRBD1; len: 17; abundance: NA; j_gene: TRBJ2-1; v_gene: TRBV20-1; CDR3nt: TGCAGTGCTAGGGCAACAGGGGGCAGGTCACGGTTCAATGAGCAGTTCTTC; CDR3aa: CSARATGGRSRFNEQFF
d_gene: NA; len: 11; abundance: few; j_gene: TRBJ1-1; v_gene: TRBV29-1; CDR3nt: TGCAGCGTTGGGAGGGACACTAAAGCTTTCTTT; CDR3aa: CSVGRDTKAFF
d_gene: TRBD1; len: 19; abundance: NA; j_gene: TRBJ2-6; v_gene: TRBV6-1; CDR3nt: TGTGCCAGCAGTAATTACCAGGGGGTGCGCTCTTCTGGGGCCAACGTCCTGACTTTC; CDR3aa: CASSNYQGVRSSGANVLTF
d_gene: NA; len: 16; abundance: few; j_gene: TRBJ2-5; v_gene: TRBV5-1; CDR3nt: TGCGCCAGCAGCTTGGAGGCGCGTGGAGTTCAAGAGACCCAGTACTTC; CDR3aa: CASSLEARGVQETQYF
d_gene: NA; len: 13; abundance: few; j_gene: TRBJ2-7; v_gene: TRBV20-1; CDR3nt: TGCAGTGCTAGGCGGGGTCCGCTATTCGAGCAGTACTTC; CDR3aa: CSARRGPLFEQYF
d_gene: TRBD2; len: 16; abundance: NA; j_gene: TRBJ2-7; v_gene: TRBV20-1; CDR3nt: TGCAGTGCCCCAATGACCGGGACTAGCGTCCTAGACGAGCAGTACTTC; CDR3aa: CSAPMTGTSVLDEQYF
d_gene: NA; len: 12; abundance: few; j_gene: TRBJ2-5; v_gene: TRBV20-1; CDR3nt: TGCAGTGCTAGAGATATCGAATGGGCCCAGTACTTC; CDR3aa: CSARDIEWAQYF
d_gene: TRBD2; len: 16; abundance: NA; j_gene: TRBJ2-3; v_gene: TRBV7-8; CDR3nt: TGTGCCAGCAGCTTTGGGAGCGGGGGGCCCACAGATACGCAGTATTTT; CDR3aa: CASSFGSGGPTDTQYF
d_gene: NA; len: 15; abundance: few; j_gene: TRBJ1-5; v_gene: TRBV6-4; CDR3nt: TGTGCCAGCAGTCCTTCCGCAGGGAGCAATCAGCCCCAGCATTTT; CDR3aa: CASSPSAGSNQPQHF
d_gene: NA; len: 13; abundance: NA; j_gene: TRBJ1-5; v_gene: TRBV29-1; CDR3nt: TGCAGCGTTGACTCAGGGAACAATCAGCCCCAGCATTTT; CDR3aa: CSVDSGNNQPQHF
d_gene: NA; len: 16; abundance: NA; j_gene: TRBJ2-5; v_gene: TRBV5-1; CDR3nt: TGCGCCAGCAGCTCGGGCGCGGGGCCCCTACAAGAGACCCAGTACTTC; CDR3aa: CASSSGAGPLQETQYF
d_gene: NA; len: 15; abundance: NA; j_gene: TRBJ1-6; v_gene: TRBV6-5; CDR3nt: TGTGCCAGCAGTTACTCCGGGACAAACAATTCACCCCTCCACTTT; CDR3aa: CASSYSGTNNSPLHF
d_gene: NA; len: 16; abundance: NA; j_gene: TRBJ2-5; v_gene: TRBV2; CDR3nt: TGTGCCAGCAGTGTAGCGACAGGCCCGTACCAAGAGACCCAGTACTTC; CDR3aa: CASSVATGPYQETQYF
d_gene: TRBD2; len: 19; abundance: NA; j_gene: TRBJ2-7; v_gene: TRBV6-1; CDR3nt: TGTGCCACCAAACATCCCCGGATCTCGGCCGGGGGGGAGATTTACGAGCAGTACTTC; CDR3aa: CATKHPRISAGGEIYEQYF
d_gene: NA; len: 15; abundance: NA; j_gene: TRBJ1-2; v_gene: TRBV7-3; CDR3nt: TGTGCCAGCAGCTTAACAACAGAAACTAACTATGGCTACACCTTC; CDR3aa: CASSLTTETNYGYTF
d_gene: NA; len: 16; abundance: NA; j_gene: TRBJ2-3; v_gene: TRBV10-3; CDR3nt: TGTGCCGTCAGTGACATCCGAGGCGGGAACTCTCTTACGCAGTATTTT; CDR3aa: CAVSDIRGGNSLTQYF
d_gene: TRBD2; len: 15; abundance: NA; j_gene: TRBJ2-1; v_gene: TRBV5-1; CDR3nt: TGCGCCAGTTGGGCGGCTAGCGGACTCTACAATGAGCAGTTCTTC; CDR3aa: CASWAASGLYNEQFF
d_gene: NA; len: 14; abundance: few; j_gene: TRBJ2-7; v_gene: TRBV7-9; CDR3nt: TGTGCCAGCAGCCGCGCAGGGGAAACCTACGAGCAGTACTTC; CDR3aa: CASSRAGETYEQYF
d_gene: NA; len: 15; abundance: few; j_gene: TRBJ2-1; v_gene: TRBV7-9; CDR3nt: TGTGCCAGCAGCTTAAGGCAAGCAGACAACAATGAGCAGTTCTTC; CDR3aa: CASSLRQADNNEQFF
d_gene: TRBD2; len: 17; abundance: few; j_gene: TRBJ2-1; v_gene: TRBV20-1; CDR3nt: TGCAGTGCTAGAGATATAAGCGGGAGGCTAAAATACAATGAGCAGTTCTTC; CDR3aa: CSARDISGRLKYNEQFF